These 10 T cell receptor beta chains share one sample of origin, sequenced in a study of cytotoxic CD8 clonotypes in ibrutinib-treated CLL. This table comes from immunoSEQ multiplex PCR, and its TCRdb copy is limited to in-frame clones, with some not included. The sample lists approximately 190,000 clones, 79% seen once, with over 10% in the top ten. This sample comprised PBMCs, obtained after 12 months of ibrutinib treatment. Receptor source: a human donor with chronic lymphocytic leukemia.

The chain employs TRBV2 and TRBJ2-7; 14 nucleotides match TRBD2. The trim removed 6 bases at V and 2 bases at J, leaving 3 bases unmatched. CDR1 and CDR2 (germline): SNHLY, FYNNEI. CDR3 size: 15 residues. The CDR3 is CASRSTSGGAYEQYF. As DNA, the CDR3 is TGTGCCAGCAGATCGACTAGCGGGGGGGCCTACGAGCAGTACTTC.

The chain combines TRBV6-1 with TRBJ1-4, with 9 positions matching TRBD1. Germline CDR1 and CDR2: MNHNS and SASEGT. The CDR3 loop spans 15 amino acids. J lost 8 bases, V lost 0 bases, and 4 bases had no gene match. In nucleotides, the CDR3 is TGTGCCAGCAGTGAAGCGGGACAGGGTGGCGAAAAACTGTTTTTT. Translated, it gives CASSEAGQGGEKLFF.

The chain recombines TRBV5-1 with TRBJ1-5, with D possibly being TRBD1 (6 bases). Per germline, CDR1 SGHRS and CDR2 YFSETQ. V shed 8 bases and J shed 5 bases, with 23 bases lying between them. This CDR3 has 16 residues. CDR3 sequence (DNA): TGCGCCAGAAGGGGTAGAACAGGGAAGACAGATCAGCCCCAGCATTTT. As protein: CARRGRTGKTDQPQHF.

This rearrangement joins TRBV2 to TRBJ1-1; TRBD1 might be the D (5 bases). CDR1 SNHLY and CDR2 FYNNEI come from the germline V gene. The ends were cut back, 2 bases at V and 0 bases at J, with 16 bases in the middle. CDR3 size: 17 residues. The CDR3 coding sequence is TGTGCCAGCAGTGAATCGTACCTCTCGGACATGAACACTGAAGCTTTCTTT. Its translation is CASSESYLSDMNTEAFF.

This sequence joins TRBV28 and TRBJ1-5, with unresolved D. CDR1 is MDHEN and CDR2 is SYDVKM in the germline V gene. This CDR3 region has 14 residues. The V gene lost 6 bases and the J gene lost 7 bases, with 16 bases spanning the gap. The CDR3 DNA reads as TGTGCCAGCAGAGACGGAACCCTGGTACAGCCCCAGCATTTT. This sequence encodes CASRDGTLVQPQHF. Filled out from reference TRBV28 and TRBJ1-5, the complete variable domain reads DVKVTQSSRYLVKRTGEKVFLECVQDMDHENMFWYRQDPGLGLRLIYFSYDVKMKEKGDIPEGYSVSREKKERFSLILESASTNQTSMYLCASRDGTLVQPQHFGDGTRLSIL.

This sequence joins TRBV5-1 and TRBJ2-7, with TRBD1 matching 9 bases. V trimming: 4 bases; J trimming: 0 bases; junction bases outside the gene matches: 11. This CDR3 region has 17 residues. Per the germline V gene, CDR1 is SGHRS and CDR2 is YFSETQ. The CDR3 DNA reads TGCGCCAGCAGCGGAATAGGGACAGGGCCCAGCTCCTACGAGCAGTACTTC. Its protein product is CASSGIGTGPSSYEQYF.

The chain is built from TRBV6-6 and TRBJ2-7; 11 nucleotides line up with TRBD1. Germline CDR1 MNHNY, CDR2 SVGAGI (reference sequence). With V trimmed by 0 bases and J by 6 bases, 1 base remained unmatched. The CDR3 contains 14 residues. CDR3 DNA: TGTGCCAGCAGTTACTCGGACAGGGGGCGCGAGCAGTACTTC. The encoded protein is CASSYSDRGREQYF.

V is TRBV28 and J is TRBJ1-1; TRBD1 might be the D (5 bases). The V and J ends lost 4 bases and 4 bases respectively, with 13 bases between them. The CDR3 sequence is 14 residues long. The V gene's germline CDR1 is MDHEN and CDR2 SYDVKM. For the CDR3, the DNA is TGTGCCAGCAGTTCCCCGGCAGGGCTCACTGAAGCTTTCTTT. This sequence encodes CASSSPAGLTEAFF.

Only one count was recorded for this clone. V usage is TRBV27 and J usage is TRBJ2-7, with 11 nucleotides matching TRBD1. The V gene's germline CDR1 is MNHEY and CDR2 SMNVEV (reference sequence). V gave up 3 bases and J gave up 3 bases; unmatched junction bases: 4. CDR3 length: 15 residues. CDR3 protein: CASSFGTGGGYEQYF. DNA for the CDR3: TGTGCCAGCAGTTTCGGGACAGGGGGAGGCTACGAGCAGTACTTC.

This clone occurred many times. V and J are TRBV5-6 and TRBJ2-3, with D hard to call. V was cut by 4 bases and J by 0 bases, with 6 bases left in between. The germline V gene has CDR1 SGHDT and CDR2 YYEEEE. The CDR3 has 13 amino acids. CDR3 coding DNA: TGTGCCAGCAGCCTCACTAGCACAGATACGCAGTATTTT. Amino acid sequence: CASSLTSTDTQYF.